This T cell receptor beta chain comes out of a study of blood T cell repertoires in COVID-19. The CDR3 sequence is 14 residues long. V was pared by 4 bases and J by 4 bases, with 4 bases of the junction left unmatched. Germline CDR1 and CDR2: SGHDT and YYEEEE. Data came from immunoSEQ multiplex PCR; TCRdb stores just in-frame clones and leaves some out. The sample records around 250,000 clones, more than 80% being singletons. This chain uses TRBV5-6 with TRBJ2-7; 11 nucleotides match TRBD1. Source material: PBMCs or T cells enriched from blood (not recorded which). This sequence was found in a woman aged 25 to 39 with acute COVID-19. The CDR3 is CASSLDRGPYEQYF. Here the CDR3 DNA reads TGTGCCAGCAGCCTGGACAGGGGGCCGTACGAGCAGTACTTC.